This TCR beta chain was obtained from a study of T cells after yellow fever vaccination (dated by TCRdb to about 2019). At the level of the whole study: Libraries from fractions with low cell numbers were prepared with the SMART-Seq v4 Ultra Low Input RNA kit. To track T-cell clones before and after primary and booster YFV17D yellow fever vaccination, bulk TCR alpha and beta repertoires were sequenced longitudinally. Two healthy male donors made up the cohort, one aged 18 to 30 years and the other aged 30 to 40 years. Blood was collected at multiple timepoints before and after primary and secondary immunization, and bulk PBMC replicates and cell subsets were isolated. The full study reports these points: The secondary T-cell response was weaker than the primary response but faster, peaking on day 5 instead of day 15. After the booster, most of the clones that had expanded following primary vaccination were detected again (just under 97% of CD4 and roughly 88% of CD8), which suggests that memory was broadly maintained. Computational filtering was needed because FACS-sorted repertoires could contain abundant contaminating clonotypes from the bulk population. The study included only a couple of donors, which limits how far the findings can be generalized. A small fraction of clonotypes showed up in both the CD4 and CD8 compartments, probably as a result of convergent recombination.

Points on this clonotype: Its antigen is currently not known. Base qualities were left out, and no much larger clone turns up one base away.

Explained via the paper, the treatment or condition label denotes: live attenuated yellow fever vaccine strain. Two biological replicates of bulk PBMCs were collected at each blood-draw timepoint. PBMCs were isolated from peripheral blood using a standard Ficoll-Paque protocol. TriZol was used to extract RNA from bulk PBMCs, from CD4 and CD8 fractions, and from dextramer-positive and dextramer-negative fractions. Instrument on record: Illumina NovaSeq 6000. Synthesis of TCR cDNA relied on 5'RACE template switching, a step that introduced a universal primer site along with unique molecular identifiers. cDNA synthesis was primed from both the TCR alpha and TCR beta constant segments. Library amplification used two PCR steps, and the second PCR step added sample barcodes and sequencing adapters. Sequencing of libraries was performed on Illumina HiSeq 2500 (2x100 bp) or NovaSeq (2x150 bp). Per the source publication's procedure: Demultiplexing of reads and collapsing into UMI consensus sequences were performed with MIGEC, and V(D)J alignment was carried out with MiXCR. Vaccine-responding clonotypes were defined with edgeR using replicate PBMC samples, requiring FDR below 0.01 and a log2 fold change above 5 up to day 15. Bulk clonotypes were assigned CD4 or CD8 identity according to which sequenced CD4 or CD8 repertoire held them at higher abundance. TCRdb handled the public reads itself, with Q25 trimming in fastp and clone calling in MiXCR, and kept productive beta chains. Entries that share a CDR3 protein sequence are merged under the most common genes and DNA. The V and J calls reflect TCRdb's pipeline rather than the authors' work. The sample data list approximately 250,000 distinct CDR3 sequences, and 3.6% of these were observed just once. The biggest ten clones account for about 19% of the sample.

Reading from cysteine to valine, the CDR3 counts 14 amino acids. Only the CDR3 DNA is retained, 42 bases long and in frame from the first base. Material: PBMCs, obtained 15 days after the yellow fever booster vaccination. The V gene is TRBV21-1 and the J gene is TRBJ2-7; the table's D call TRBD1 went unverified against the DNA. TRBV21-1 is a pseudogene segment. The source is a man aged 18 to 30 who received the YFV17D yellow fever vaccine. The nucleotides are TGTGCCAGCAGCAAGGCAGGGGGGCGTTACGAGCAGTACGTC. Translation gives CASSKAGGRYEQYV.